These 29 T cell receptor beta chains were all obtained from the same sample, sequenced in a study of cytotoxic CD8 clonotypes in ibrutinib-treated CLL. The repertoire was sequenced with immunoSEQ multiplex PCR; TCRdb's copy has only in-frame clones and lacks some. The table has almost 45,000 clones, roughly three quarters seen once; the top ten hold roughly 12%. The source material was PBMCs, sampled after 12 months of ibrutinib treatment. These receptor sequences come from a human donor with chronic lymphocytic leukemia.

This sequence joins TRBV18 and TRBJ2-1; 14 nucleotides match TRBD2. This CDR3 spans 18 amino acids. CDR1 is KGHSH and CDR2 is LQKENI in the germline V gene. Trimming at V came to 3 bases and at J to 5 bases, leaving 9 bases not matched to a gene. The CDR3 here is CASSPLPGTSGRNNEQFF. DNA of the CDR3: TGTGCCAGCTCACCGTTGCCCGGGACTAGCGGGAGAAACAATGAGCAGTTCTTC.

This chain links TRBV11-2 with TRBJ2-4, with TRBD1 as a possible D gene (6 bases). Germline V lookup: CDR1 SGHAT, CDR2 FQNNGV. V lost 6 bases to trimming and J lost 4 bases, with 19 bases between them. The CDR3 contains 16 residues. The CDR3 region is CASSPDSGLPKNIQYF. The CDR3 DNA reads as TGTGCCAGCAGTCCGGACAGTGGTCTCCCGAAAAACATTCAGTACTTC. The whole variable domain, remainder taken from reference TRBV11-2 and TRBJ2-4, is EAGVAQSPRYKIIEKRQSVAFWCNPISGHATLYWYQQILGQGPKLLIQFQNNGVVDDSQLPKDRFSAERLKGVDSTLKIQPAKLEDSAVYLCASSPDSGLPKNIQYFGAGTRLSVL.

The chain links TRBV4-3 to TRBJ1-2, with unresolved D. The V end was cut by 1 base, the J end by 6 bases, with 15 bases between. Germline CDR1 reads LGHNA; CDR2 reads YSLEER. The length of the CDR3 is 15 residues. CDR3 in amino acids: CASSQGLQTSDGYTF. In nucleotides, the CDR3 is TGCGCCAGCAGCCAAGGTCTACAAACTTCCGATGGCTACACCTTC.

In DNA, the CDR3 is TGTGCCAGCAGTCGGGACAGGGCCCTTCGAAATACTGAAGCTTTCTTT. Protein sequence: CASSRDRALRNTEAFF. The genes are TRBV6-6 and TRBJ1-1; 9 nucleotides agree with TRBD1. Germline values: CDR1 MNHNY, CDR2 SVGAGI (reference sequence). Trimming cost V 5 bases and J 5 bases; bases outside gene matches: 12. The CDR3 spans 16 residues.

The V and J genes are TRBV2 and TRBJ1-6; D unclear. V lost 2 bases to trimming and J lost 9 bases, with 8 bases between them. The germline gives CDR1 SNHLY, CDR2 FYNNEI. The CDR3 is 13 residues long. DNA of the CDR3: TGTGCCAGCAGTGAAAAAATGAGTTCACCCCTCCACTTT. Amino acids: CASSEKMSSPLHF.

The chain combines TRBV28 with TRBJ2-5; 8 bases agree with TRBD2. The CDR3 has 17 amino acids. Germline assignment: CDR1 MDHEN and CDR2 SYDVKM. V shed 1 base, J shed 3 bases, and the junction held 10 bases outside the gene matches. DNA of the CDR3: TGTGCCAGCAGTTTATTCGGGGCGGGAGGCAGGGAAGAGACCCAGTACTTC. Translating it yields CASSLFGAGGREETQYF.

This chain uses TRBV19 with TRBJ2-5; 15 positions agree with TRBD2. In germline, CDR1 is LNHDA, CDR2 SQIVND (reference sequence). The trim removed 4 bases at V and 4 bases at J, leaving 4 bases unmatched. This CDR3 comprises 16 residues. CDR3 in amino acids: CASSKGLAGGGETQYF. The CDR3 region has the DNA TGTGCCAGTAGTAAGGGACTAGCGGGAGGCGGAGAGACCCAGTACTTC. The entire variable domain, with the rest obtained from reference TRBV19 and TRBJ2-5, is as follows: DGGITQSPKYLFRKEGQNVTLSCEQNLNHDAMYWYRQDPGQGLRLIYYSQIVNDFQKGDIAEGYSVSREKKESFPLTVTSAQKNPTAFYLCASSKGLAGGGETQYFGPGTRLLVL.

CDR3 DNA sequence: TGTGCCAGTAGTATAATCACCCCCCGGGGGGACCATGAGCAGTTCTTC. This codes for CASSIITPRGDHEQFF. The chain links TRBV19 to TRBJ2-1; TRBD2 matches at 7 bases. CDR3 length: 16 amino acids. The junction had 12 bases not matched to a gene; V was cut back by 2 bases and J by 8 bases. The germline CDR1 and CDR2 sequences are LNHDA and SQIVND (reference sequence).

This clone was detected once. This chain connects TRBV7-9 to TRBJ2-5, with 11 bases matching TRBD2. Germline CDR1 SEHNR, CDR2 FQNEAQ (reference sequence). Trimming cost V 5 bases and J 4 bases; bases outside gene matches: 9. There are 16 residues in the CDR3. The CDR3 region has the DNA TGTGCCAGCAGCCAGATAGCGGGAGGGCCGTTAGAGACCCAGTACTTC. It encodes CASSQIAGGPLETQYF.

CDR3 region: CASSPGQASSYEQYF. CDR3 nucleotide sequence: TGTGCCAGCTCACCCGGACAGGCATCCTCCTACGAGCAGTACTTC. This chain joins TRBV18 and TRBJ2-7; TRBD1 matches at 7 bases. CDR1 is KGHSH, CDR2 LQKENI, per germline. This CDR3 is built from 15 residues. J lost 0 bases, V lost 3 bases, and 5 bases had no gene match.

V gene TRBV7-8 combines with J gene TRBJ2-1; 14 bases align to TRBD2. CDR3 length: 15 residues. From germline, CDR1 is SGHVS and CDR2 FQNEAQ. V lost 5 bases, J lost 6 bases, and 3 bases stayed unmatched. The CDR3 spells CASSLGTSGGNEQFF. In DNA form, the CDR3 reads TGTGCCAGCAGCCTGGGGACTAGCGGGGGCAATGAGCAGTTCTTC.

CDR3 bases: TGTGCCAGCTCACGGGACAGACAAGAGACCCAGTACTTC. It specifies CASSRDRQETQYF. J is TRBJ2-5 and V is TRBV18; 7 nucleotides match TRBD1. Looked up from germline, CDR1 is KGHSH and CDR2 is LQKENI. The CDR3 totals 13 residues. V lost 4 bases and J lost 2; bases outside the gene matches: 1. Filled out from reference TRBV18 and TRBJ2-5, the complete variable domain reads NAGVMQNPRHLVRRRGQEARLRCSPMKGHSHVYWYRQLPEEGLKFMVYLQKENIIDESGMPKERFSAEFPKEGPSILRIQQVVRGDSAAYFCASSRDRQETQYFGPGTRLLVL.

Details on this clone: The sample has other DNA sequences that encode this CDR3 too. This chain connects TRBV29-1 to TRBJ2-3; 10 bases agree with TRBD2. V lost 1 base to trimming and J lost 5 bases; unmatched junction nucleotides: 6. CDR3 size: 15 residues. Germline CDR1 SQVTM, CDR2 ANQGSEA. As DNA, the CDR3 is TGCAGCGTTGAAGGATTAGCGGGAGGCCTAGATACGCAGTATTTT. Translation: CSVEGLAGGLDTQYF.

V usage is TRBV14 and J usage is TRBJ2-5; D is ambiguous. The V gene lost 3 bases and the J gene lost 4 bases, with 18 bases spanning the gap. CDR1 and CDR2 (germline): SGHDN, FVKESK. The CDR3 is 16 residues long. The CDR3 sequence is CASSHLSARVGETQYF. Written as DNA, the CDR3 is TGTGCCAGCAGCCATCTTTCTGCCCGGGTTGGAGAGACCCAGTACTTC.

This chain links TRBV2 with TRBJ2-3; weak D call: TRBD2 (6 bases). Per the germline V gene, CDR1 is SNHLY and CDR2 is FYNNEI. The CDR3 covers 15 residues. V was pared by 3 bases and J by 7 bases, with 17 bases between. Here the CDR3 DNA reads TGTGCCAGCAGTGATGTCTTTGGCGGGGTAAATACGCAGTATTTT. Its translation is CASSDVFGGVNTQYF.

J is TRBJ2-5 and V is TRBV29-1; 7 bases agree with TRBD1. Looked up from germline, CDR1 is SQVTM and CDR2 is ANQGSEA. V dropped 0 bases and J dropped 1; count of bases not matched to a gene: 5. CDR3 length: 15 residues. The CDR3 spells CSVEEGTVPQETQYF. The CDR3 nucleotides read TGCAGCGTTGAAGAAGGGACAGTACCCCAAGAGACCCAGTACTTC. Using reference TRBV29-1 and TRBJ2-5 for the parts outside the CDR3, the full variable domain is SAVISQKPSRDICQRGTSLTIQCQVDSQVTMMFWYRQQPGQSLTLIATANQGSEATYESGFVIDKFPISRPNLTFSTLTVSNMSPEDSSIYLCSVEEGTVPQETQYFGPGTRLLVL.

The genes are TRBV6-1 and TRBJ2-5; 8 positions match TRBD1. With V trimmed by 4 bases and J by 5 bases, 3 bases remained unmatched. The CDR3 totals 13 residues. Germline CDR1 reads MNHNS; CDR2 reads SASEGT. The CDR3 sequence is CASSGQGRETQYF. DNA for the CDR3: TGTGCCAGCAGTGGACAGGGGCGGGAGACCCAGTACTTC.

This chain uses TRBV7-9 with TRBJ1-1, with D possibly matching TRBD1 (5 bases). The germline V and J ends were trimmed by 0 bases and 5 bases, with 16 bases remaining between them. This CDR3 has 16 residues. CDR1 and CDR2 from the germline V gene are SEHNR and FQNEAQ (reference sequence). The DNA of the CDR3 is TGTGCCAGCAGCTTAGCCGGTCCCCAGGGCGGGACTGAAGCTTTCTTT. It codes for CASSLAGPQGGTEAFF.

The chain uses TRBV5-1 and TRBJ2-1; 7 nucleotides agree with TRBD1. V lost 0 bases to trimming and J lost 4 bases; unmatched junction nucleotides: 4. Germline CDR1 is SGHRS and CDR2 is YFSETQ. The CDR3 totals 15 residues. In nucleotides, the CDR3 is TGCGCCAGCAGCTTGGGACAGGGAAAATACAATGAGCAGTTCTTC. Residues: CASSLGQGKYNEQFF.

This clone is termed large. The rearrangement uses TRBV30 and TRBJ2-7; no clear D. The V gene's germline CDR1 is GTSNPN and CDR2 SVGIG (reference sequence). The CDR3 loop spans 14 amino acids. The ends were cut back, 2 bases at V and 0 bases at J, with 11 bases in the middle. CDR3 nucleotide sequence: TGTGCCTGGAGTACCCCGTGGGACTCCTACGAGCAGTACTTC. It encodes CAWSTPWDSYEQYF.

The V and J genes are TRBV27 and TRBJ2-3, with D tentatively TRBD1 or TRBD2 (5 bases each). V lost 8 bases and J 3 bases, leaving 15 bases between the germline ends. The CDR3 runs to 14 residues. Germline CDR1 is MNHEY and CDR2 is SMNVEV (reference sequence). The CDR3 coding sequence is TGTGCCAGCTCGAGGGGCGTAAGAACAGATACGCAGTATTTT. The encoded protein is CASSRGVRTDTQYF.

The chain uses TRBV19 and TRBJ1-2; D might be TRBD1 (5 bases). The CDR3 sequence is 16 residues long. In germline, CDR1 is LNHDA, CDR2 SQIVND (reference sequence). V was shortened by 5 bases and J by 5 bases, with 21 bases between the two germline ends. The CDR3 DNA reads TGTGCCAGTAGTTCTACCCTAAGACAGAATCGGTATGGCTACACCTTC. As protein: CASSSTLRQNRYGYTF.

The rearrangement joins TRBV11-2 to TRBJ1-4; D is unclear. The CDR3 totals 13 residues. Germline loops: CDR1 SGHAT, CDR2 FQNNGV. Trimming took off 4 bases at V and 8 bases at J, with 11 bases between the two ends. CDR3 sequence (DNA): TGTGCCAGCAGCTACGGCAGGAACGAAAAACTGTTTTTT. Encoded protein: CASSYGRNEKLFF.

This clone appeared a single time. The chain employs TRBV6-5 and TRBJ2-5; no firm D call. V lost 6 bases, J lost 1 base, and 15 bases lay in between. Germline-derived CDR1 and CDR2 are MNHEY and SVGAGI. The CDR3 is made up of 15 amino acids. DNA for the CDR3: TGTGCCAGCAGCCAGACCTCAGTTTCCCAAGAGACCCAGTACTTC. It specifies CASSQTSVSQETQYF.

The genes are TRBV19 and TRBJ2-1, with D possibly being TRBD2 (6 bases). CDR3 length: 14 amino acids. The V end was cut by 7 bases, the J end by 8 bases, with 18 bases between. Germline V gene data show CDR1 as LNHDA and CDR2 as SQIVND (reference sequence). For the CDR3, the DNA is TGTGCCAGTAACCGGGGGAATAGCTGGGATGAGCAGTTCTTC. Translating gives CASNRGNSWDEQFF.

The V gene is TRBV2, the J gene TRBJ2-7, with 9 bases matching TRBD2. V was pared by 9 bases and J by 6 bases, with 9 bases of the junction left unmatched. CDR1 is SNHLY and CDR2 is FYNNEI in the germline V gene. The CDR3 has 13 residues. For the CDR3, the DNA is TGTGCCAGAGGACTAGCGAACGGAGGCGAGCAGTACTTC. This encodes CARGLANGGEQYF.

This clone was seen only a few times. The rearrangement links TRBV27 to TRBJ1-3; possible D gene TRBD1, 5 bases. CDR1 and CDR2 from the germline V gene are MNHEY and SMNVEV (reference sequence). This CDR3 spans 14 amino acids. Trimming took off 0 bases at V and 3 bases at J, with 6 bases between the two ends. CDR3 sequence (DNA): TGTGCCAGCAGTTTATCAGGGGTTGGAAACACCATATATTTT. Protein: CASSLSGVGNTIYF.

The CDR3 DNA reads as TGCAGCGTGACCCGTCGGGGGTATGAGGCTTTCTTT. Encoded protein: CSVTRRGYEAFF. The V call is TRBV29-1, the J call TRBJ1-1; D is possibly TRBD1 (5 bases). V lost 6 bases and J 11 bases, leaving 19 bases between the germline ends. This CDR3 has 12 residues. Germline V gene data show CDR1 as SQVTM and CDR2 as ANQGSEA.

The sample holds one count of this clone. This chain links TRBV7-8 with TRBJ2-3; TRBD2 might be the D (6 bases). The CDR3 contains 15 residues. With 0 bases removed from V and 0 bases from J, the gap between germline ends came to 7 bases. The germline V gene has CDR1 SGHVS and CDR2 FQNEAQ. Written as DNA, the CDR3 is TGTGCCAGCAGCTTAGCGGGGACTAGCACAGATACGCAGTATTTT. Protein: CASSLAGTSTDTQYF.